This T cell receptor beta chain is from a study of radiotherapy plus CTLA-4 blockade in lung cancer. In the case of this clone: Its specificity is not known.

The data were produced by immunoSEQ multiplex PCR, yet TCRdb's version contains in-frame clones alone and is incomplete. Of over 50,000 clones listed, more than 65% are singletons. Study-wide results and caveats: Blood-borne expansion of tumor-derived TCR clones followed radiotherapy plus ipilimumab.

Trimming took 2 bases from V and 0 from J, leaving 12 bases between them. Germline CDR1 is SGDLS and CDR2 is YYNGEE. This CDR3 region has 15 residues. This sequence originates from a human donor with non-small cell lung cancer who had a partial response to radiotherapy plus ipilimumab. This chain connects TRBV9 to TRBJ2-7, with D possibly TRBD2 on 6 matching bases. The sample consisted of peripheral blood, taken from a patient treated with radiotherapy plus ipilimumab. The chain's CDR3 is CASSVASAPSYEQYF. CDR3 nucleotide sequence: TGTGCCAGCAGCGTGGCTAGCGCTCCCTCCTACGAGCAGTACTTC.